This entry describes one T cell receptor beta chain. Its target is not known. This sample was included in a study of T cells in Graves' hyperthyroidism and ophthalmopathy. The overall study: Peripheral blood was obtained at initial diagnosis, preceding any treatment.

Absent ophthalmopathy progression within 18 months defined stable Graves' hyperthyroidism. Reasons for excluding patients were uncontrolled infection, other autoimmune disease, pregnancy or lactation. Amplification of TCR beta CDR3 regions was performed using RNA transcripts as template. HTBI primers drove first-round RT-PCR of the TCR CDR3. MiXCR, run by TCRdb on the multiplex PCR reads, gives a single entry per CDR3 protein. Of over 700,000 distinct CDR3 sequences in the sample, 38% were seen once. Points from the study as a whole: In blood, most of the thyroid clonotypes expanded above 0.001 were also present.

This clonotype was obtained from a man aged 18 to 29 with Graves' hyperthyroidism. Sequences were obtained from blood.

The CDR3 nucleotides are TGTGCCAGCAGTGCAGGAGGTTGGCAGCCCCAGCATTTT. It is translated as CASSAGGWQPQHF. The genes are TRBV6-5 and TRBJ1-5; no firm D call. The CDR3 runs 13 residues. Per germline, CDR1 MNHEY and CDR2 SVGAGI. V was clipped by 5 bases and J by 7 bases, with 12 bases between them.